This T cell receptor (beta chain) was captured in a study of early T cells in non-severe SARS-CoV-2 infection. Overall study: Whole-blood bulk RNA, unsorted, was sequenced, and chains were unpaired.

Researchers tagged individual cDNA molecules with unique molecular identifiers. TCRdb independently ran MiXCR on the 5' RACE reads; one entry per CDR3 protein. This sample has tens of thousands of distinct CDR3 sequences; about 13% occur once, and the top ten carry approximately 1%. This CDR3 has 11 residues. V lost 4 bases to trimming and J lost 9 bases, with 13 bases between them. Germline V lookup: CDR1 SQVTM, CDR2 ANQGSEA. Regarding the study as a whole: Anti-spike CD8 specificities were favored by VDJdb matching, whose results missed private and CD4 specificities.

This clonotype has only a few counts. Its antigen is unknown. Material: whole blood. This sequence joins TRBV29-1 and TRBJ2-7; possible D gene TRBD2, 6 bases. This receptor was taken from an adult who was a healthcare worker with PCR-confirmed SARS-CoV-2 infection or an uninfected control (not recorded which). Written as DNA, the CDR3 is TGCAGCGTTGTGGAGGGCTGGCGGCAGTACTTC. This gives the protein CSVVEGWRQYF.